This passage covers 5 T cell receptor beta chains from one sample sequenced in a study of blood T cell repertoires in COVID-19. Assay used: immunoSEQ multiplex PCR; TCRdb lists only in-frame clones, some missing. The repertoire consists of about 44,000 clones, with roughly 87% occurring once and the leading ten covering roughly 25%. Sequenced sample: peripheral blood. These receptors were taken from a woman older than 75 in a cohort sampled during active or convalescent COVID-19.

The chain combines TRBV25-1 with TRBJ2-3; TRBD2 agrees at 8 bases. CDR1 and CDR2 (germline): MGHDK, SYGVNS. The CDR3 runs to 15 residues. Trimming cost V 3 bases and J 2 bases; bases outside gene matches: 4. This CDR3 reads CASSDIAGPTDTQYF. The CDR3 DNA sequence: TGTGCCAGCAGTGACATAGCGGGACCCACAGATACGCAGTATTTT. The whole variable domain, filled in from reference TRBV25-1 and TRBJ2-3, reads EADIYQTPRYLVIGTGKKITLECSQTMGHDKMYWYQQDPGMELHLIHYSYGVNSTEKGDLSSESTVSRIRTEHFPLTLESARPSHTSQYLCASSDIAGPTDTQYFGPGTRLTVL.

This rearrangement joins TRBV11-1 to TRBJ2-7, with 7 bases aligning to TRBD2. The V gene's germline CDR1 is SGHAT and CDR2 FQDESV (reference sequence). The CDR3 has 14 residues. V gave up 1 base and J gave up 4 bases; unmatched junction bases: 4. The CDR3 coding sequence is TGTGCCAGCAGCTTAGAAGGCGGGAGATACGAGCAGTACTTC. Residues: CASSLEGGRYEQYF.

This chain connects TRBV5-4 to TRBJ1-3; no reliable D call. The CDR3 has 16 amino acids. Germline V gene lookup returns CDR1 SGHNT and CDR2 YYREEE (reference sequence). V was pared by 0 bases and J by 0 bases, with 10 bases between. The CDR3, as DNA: TGTGCCAGCAGCTTGGGTCCCGGGATCTCTGGAAACACCATATATTTT. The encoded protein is CASSLGPGISGNTIYF.

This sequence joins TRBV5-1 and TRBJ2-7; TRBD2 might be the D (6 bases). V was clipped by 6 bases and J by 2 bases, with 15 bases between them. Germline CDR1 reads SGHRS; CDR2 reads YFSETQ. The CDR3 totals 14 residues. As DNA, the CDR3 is TGCGCCAGCAAAGGGACCGGGGGAACCTACGAGCAGTACTTC. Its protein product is CASKGTGGTYEQYF.

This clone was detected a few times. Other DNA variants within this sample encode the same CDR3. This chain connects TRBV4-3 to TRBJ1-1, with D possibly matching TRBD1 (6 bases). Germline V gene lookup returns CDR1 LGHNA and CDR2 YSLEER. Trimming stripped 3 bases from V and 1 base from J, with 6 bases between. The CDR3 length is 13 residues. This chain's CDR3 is CASSQDRNTEAFF. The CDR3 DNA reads TGCGCCAGCAGCCAGGACAGGAACACTGAAGCTTTCTTT.